This TCR beta chain appears in the sequencing data of a study of shared clonotypes between healthy human individuals. Study at large: Those who served as donors were two women and three men between the ages of 18 and 49.

Comments on this clone: Its specificity is unknown.

From germline, CDR1 is SGHNT and CDR2 YYREEE (reference sequence). This CDR3 contains 14 residues. Trimming took 4 bases from V and 14 from J, leaving 24 bases between them. Findings and caveats of the study: Clonotypes shared by all four donors outscored non-shared clonotypes in generation probability.

CD45RA-negative memory and CD45RA+ naive subsets were split from the CD4+ cells. The method was immunoSEQ multiplex PCR; TCRdb's version includes in-frame clones alone and lacks a portion of them. Here the sample spans nearly 1 million clones, approximately 80% being singletons. The sequence derives from a man in his late teens or twenties in good health. The chain combines TRBV5-4 with TRBJ1-2; tentative D call: TRBD1 (5 bases). The source material was memory CD4+ T cells sorted from blood. Described subset: CD45RA-negative fraction. CDR3: CASSPGTLWNGGTF. CDR3 nucleotide sequence: TGTGCCAGCAGCCCCGGGACGCTCTGGAATGGTGGGACCTTC.